A selection of T cell receptor beta chains follows, all from one sample in a study of blood T cell repertoires in COVID-19. Some clones are missing from TCRdb's copy, which holds only in-frame ones; the method was immunoSEQ multiplex PCR. The table includes approximately 50,000 clones, approximately 80% detected once. Sequenced material: peripheral blood. These receptors all come from a middle-aged man with active or convalescent COVID-19. The CDR3 runs from the conserved cysteine through the conserved F or W. The D gene is left open where the match is weak. Only some rows state a clone size, as once, few, many or a class for expanded clones.

D gene,V gene,J gene,clone size,CDR3 length,CDR3 DNA,CDR3 protein
.,TRBV29-1,TRBJ1-2,once,9,TGCAGCGTTGACGATGGCTACACCTTC,CSVDDGYTF
.,TRBV3-1/TRBV3-2,TRBJ1-6,.,12,TGTGCCAGCAGCCAAGTCGAGTCACCCCTCCACTTT,CASSQVESPLHF
TRBD1,TRBV7-3,TRBJ2-3,once,15,TGTGCCAGCAGCTTAGACAGGGGGCGAACAGATACGCAGTATTTT,CASSLDRGRTDTQYF
.,TRBV19,TRBJ1-5,.,17,TGTGCCAGTAGTACCATCTCCGGGGCGGGGACGAATCAGCCCCAGCATTTT,CASSTISGAGTNQPQHF
.,TRBV10-3,TRBJ1-5,few,15,TGTGCCATCAGTGAGTCGATGGGGGGGGGCCAGCCCCAGCATTTT,CAISESMGGGQPQHF
.,TRBV3-1/TRBV3-2,TRBJ2-3,.,15,TGTGCCAGCAGCCAAGACTGGGCCAGCACAGATACGCAGTATTTT,CASSQDWASTDTQYF
TRBD1,TRBV5-1,TRBJ2-3,.,16,TGCGCCAGCAGCTTGGATGGACAGGGGGCGGGAGATACGCAGTATTTT,CASSLDGQGAGDTQYF
.,TRBV7-8,TRBJ2-7,once,17,TGTGCCAGCAGCGCCGACGAGGGCAGGCCAGGCACCTACGAGCAGTACTTC,CASSADEGRPGTYEQYF
TRBD1,TRBV10-1,TRBJ2-7,.,15,TGCGCCAGCAGTGAGTTTACAGGGGGGCAGAGAGAGCAGTACTTC,CASSEFTGGQREQYF
.,TRBV5-1,TRBJ2-7,.,13,TGCGCCAGCAGGTGGGACTCCCCCTACGAGCAGTACTTC,CASRWDSPYEQYF
.,TRBV18,TRBJ2-5,.,13,TGTGCCAGCTCACTCGGGAGTAAAGAGACCCAGTACTTC,CASSLGSKETQYF
.,TRBV7-2,TRBJ1-3,few,15,TGTGCCAGCAGCTTAGACAGCAAAACGGGAAACACCATATATTTT,CASSLDSKTGNTIYF